Listed below are T cell receptor beta chains from one sample, sequenced in a study of T cell repertoires in cytomegalovirus infection. TCRdb redid the calling of the reads with MiXCR, one entry per CDR3 protein. The table shows some 800,000 distinct CDR3 sequences, with about 28% occurring only once. Which antigens these TCRs recognize remains unknown. Sequencing used cultured CD8+ T cells from PBMCs, obtained from culture after CMV antigen stimulation. The receptors originated from a human donor in good health (CMV status not recorded). Some clones in this sample may be carry-over from other donors' samples. CDR3s leave out the opening cysteine and the closing phenylalanine or tryptophan.

V: TRBV25-1; J: TRBJ1-1; CDR3: ASSELGTAKAF
V: TRBV12-3/TRBV12-4; J: TRBJ1-5; CDR3: ASSRSGSNQPQH
V: TRBV6-2/TRBV6-3; J: TRBJ2-7; CDR3: ASTSEWGAPYEQY
V: TRBV6-2/TRBV6-3; J: TRBJ2-3; CDR3: ASSYEDRAFTDTQY
V: TRBV10-3; J: TRBJ1-2; CDR3: AIRTATGYT
V: TRBV7-2; J: TRBJ1-1; CDR3: ASSLGGQGWKNTEAF
V: TRBV28; J: TRBJ1-4; CDR3: ASNTPMGVTNEKLF
V: TRBV19; J: TRBJ2-1; CDR3: ASSYLSLTGGPNNEQF
V: TRBV27; J: TRBJ1-2; CDR3: ASSGRTENYGYT
V: TRBV7-9; J: TRBJ2-7; CDR3: ASSLVWPASSYEQY
V: TRBV6-5; J: TRBJ2-5; CDR3: ASSAAGGQETQY
V: TRBV19; J: TRBJ2-1; CDR3: ASSPGLRASYNEQF
V: TRBV7-8; J: TRBJ1-2; CDR3: ASSLKVGIRIDYGYT
V: TRBV5-1; J: TRBJ2-1; CDR3: ASSSFSGGARNEQF
V: TRBV28; J: TRBJ1-2; CDR3: ASSLVDQGGYT
V: TRBV5-1; J: TRBJ1-5; CDR3: ASHGQRNQPQH
V: TRBV7-2; J: TRBJ2-2; CDR3: ASSLALRNGELF
V: TRBV19; J: TRBJ2-2; CDR3: ASAPAATGELF
V: TRBV6-1; J: TRBJ2-2; CDR3: ASSEATGIGELF
V: TRBV27; J: TRBJ2-5; CDR3: ASSLFIGGIQETQY
V: TRBV6-5; J: TRBJ2-3; CDR3: ASSVVAGSTDTQY
V: TRBV6-2/TRBV6-3; J: TRBJ1-5; CDR3: ASAFGEVDQPQH
V: TRBV29-1; J: TRBJ2-5; CDR3: SVEDVGGAYEETQY
V: TRBV7-6; J: TRBJ2-4; CDR3: ASSSAGLAGIAKNIQY
V: TRBV7-8; J: TRBJ2-1; CDR3: ASNILAPNEQF
V: TRBV6-1; J: TRBJ1-6; CDR3: ASSDLLGDNSPLH
V: TRBV13; J: TRBJ2-2; CDR3: ASSRGRLAGPGELF
V: TRBV7-6; J: TRBJ2-7; CDR3: ATAGQATYEQY
V: TRBV19; J: TRBJ2-3; CDR3: ASSTHYLLDRDIDTQY
V: TRBV27; J: TRBJ1-1; CDR3: ASSLRGQETREAF
V: TRBV9; J: TRBJ1-1; CDR3: ASSVSGKKAF
V: TRBV20-1; J: TRBJ2-3; CDR3: SNFRSGGRGTQY
V: TRBV7-6; J: TRBJ2-3; CDR3: ASSFSPNERPTDTQY
V: TRBV9; J: TRBJ2-2; CDR3: ASSHRGELF
V: TRBV20-1; J: TRBJ2-1; CDR3: SAPPGTGGADEQF
V: TRBV7-8; J: TRBJ2-5; CDR3: ASSLDQRKAVITETQY
V: TRBV27; J: TRBJ2-2; CDR3: ASTLRVAQTNTGELF
V: TRBV7-2; J: TRBJ2-4; CDR3: ASSRGWGLDKNIQY
V: TRBV28; J: TRBJ2-5; CDR3: ASTYGTSGEYQETQY
V: TRBV19; J: TRBJ2-1; CDR3: ASTEAGGPGNEQF
V: TRBV6-2/TRBV6-3; J: TRBJ2-3; CDR3: ASSYAGGGTDTQY